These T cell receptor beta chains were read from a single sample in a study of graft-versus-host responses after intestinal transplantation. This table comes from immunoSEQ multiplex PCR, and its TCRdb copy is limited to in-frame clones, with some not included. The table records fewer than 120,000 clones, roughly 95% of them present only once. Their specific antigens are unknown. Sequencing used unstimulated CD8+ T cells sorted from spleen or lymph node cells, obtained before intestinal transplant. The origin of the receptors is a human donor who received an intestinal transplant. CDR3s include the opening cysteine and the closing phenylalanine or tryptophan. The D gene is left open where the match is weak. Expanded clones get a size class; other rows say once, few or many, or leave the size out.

CDR3aa: CASSQVGFGLMNTEAFF
CDR3nt: TGCGCCAGCAGCCAAGTTGGGTTCGGATTGATGAACACTGAAGCTTTCTTT
d_gene: -
v_gene: TRBV4-1
abundance: -
j_gene: TRBJ1-1

CDR3aa: CASSSSHDTQYF
CDR3nt: TGTGCCAGCAGCTCCAGTCACGATACGCAGTATTTT
d_gene: -
v_gene: TRBV11-2
abundance: -
j_gene: TRBJ2-3

CDR3aa: CATSRGLAGVYNEQFF
CDR3nt: TGTGCCACCAGCAGAGGACTAGCGGGGGTTTACAATGAGCAGTTCTTC
d_gene: TRBD2
v_gene: TRBV15
abundance: -
j_gene: TRBJ2-1

CDR3aa: CASSGPRSSYNEQFF
CDR3nt: TGTGCCAGCAGTGGCCCTAGAAGCTCCTACAATGAGCAGTTCTTC
d_gene: -
v_gene: TRBV2
abundance: -
j_gene: TRBJ2-1

CDR3aa: CASAIGHDNEKLFF
CDR3nt: TGTGCCAGCGCCATAGGGCATGACAATGAAAAACTGTTTTTT
d_gene: -
v_gene: TRBV9
abundance: once
j_gene: TRBJ1-4

CDR3aa: CASSSASGALQETQYF
CDR3nt: TGCGCCAGCAGCTCGGCTAGCGGGGCCCTACAAGAGACCCAGTACTTC
d_gene: TRBD2
v_gene: TRBV5-1
abundance: -
j_gene: TRBJ2-5

CDR3aa: CASSLLTGVTDTQYF
CDR3nt: TGTGCCAGTAGTTTACTGACAGGGGTCACAGATACGCAGTATTTT
d_gene: TRBD1
v_gene: TRBV19
abundance: -
j_gene: TRBJ2-3

CDR3aa: CASSPSNTEAFF
CDR3nt: TGTGCCAGCTCACCCTCCAACACTGAAGCTTTCTTT
d_gene: -
v_gene: TRBV18
abundance: -
j_gene: TRBJ1-1

CDR3aa: CASSPGTDEAFF
CDR3nt: TGTGCCAGCAGCCCCGGGACAGATGAAGCTTTCTTT
d_gene: TRBD1
v_gene: TRBV11-2
abundance: -
j_gene: TRBJ1-1

CDR3aa: CASSGGTGGYEQYF
CDR3nt: TGTGCCAGCAGCGGAGGGACAGGGGGCTACGAGCAGTACTTC
d_gene: TRBD1
v_gene: TRBV5-4
abundance: -
j_gene: TRBJ2-7

CDR3aa: CASSLGVAGDEQFF
CDR3nt: TGTGCCAGCAGTTTAGGGGTAGCGGGAGATGAGCAGTTCTTC
d_gene: TRBD2
v_gene: TRBV27
abundance: once
j_gene: TRBJ2-1

CDR3aa: CASSLVGGTQYF
CDR3nt: TGTGCCAGCAGCTTAGTGGGAGGGACCCAGTACTTC
d_gene: -
v_gene: TRBV7-6
abundance: -
j_gene: TRBJ2-5

CDR3aa: CASSEYADTQYF
CDR3nt: TGTGCCAGCAGTGAGTATGCCGATACGCAGTATTTT
d_gene: -
v_gene: TRBV6-1
abundance: -
j_gene: TRBJ2-3

CDR3aa: CASSPGVSGPYNEQFF
CDR3nt: TGTGCCAGCAGCCCCGGTGTTAGCGGGCCCTACAATGAGCAGTTCTTC
d_gene: TRBD2
v_gene: TRBV7-3
abundance: -
j_gene: TRBJ2-1

CDR3aa: CASSQGTGTEAFF
CDR3nt: TGCGCCAGCAGCCAAGGGACGGGCACTGAAGCTTTCTTT
d_gene: -
v_gene: TRBV4-1
abundance: -
j_gene: TRBJ1-1

CDR3aa: CASSLSGAGGNNEQFF
CDR3nt: TGTGCCAGCAGTTTATCTGGGGCAGGGGGGAACAATGAGCAGTTCTTC
d_gene: -
v_gene: TRBV27
abundance: -
j_gene: TRBJ2-1

CDR3aa: CASSQGGASVAFF
CDR3nt: TGTGCCAGCAGCCAAGGCGGGGCGTCGGTAGCTTTCTTT
d_gene: -
v_gene: TRBV14
abundance: -
j_gene: TRBJ1-1

CDR3aa: CASSPSGTGSSYEQYF
CDR3nt: TGTGCCAGCAGCCCAAGCGGGACAGGGTCCTCCTACGAGCAGTACTTC
d_gene: TRBD1
v_gene: TRBV5-4
abundance: -
j_gene: TRBJ2-7

CDR3aa: CASSFSGRGQPQHF
CDR3nt: TGTGCCAGCAGTTTTTCGGGACGGGGGCAGCCCCAGCATTTT
d_gene: -
v_gene: TRBV27
abundance: -
j_gene: TRBJ1-5

CDR3aa: CASILTLDRVAEQYF
CDR3nt: TGTGCCAGCATCCTCACGCTGGACAGGGTGGCCGAGCAGTACTTC
d_gene: TRBD1
v_gene: TRBV6-6
abundance: -
j_gene: TRBJ2-7

CDR3aa: CASDHSGEQYF
CDR3nt: TGTGCCAGCGACCACTCGGGAGAGCAGTACTTC
d_gene: -
v_gene: TRBV19
abundance: -
j_gene: TRBJ2-7

CDR3aa: CASSPQGGTGNIQYF
CDR3nt: TGTGCCAGCTCACCACAGGGTGGGACGGGAAACATTCAGTACTTC
d_gene: -
v_gene: TRBV18
abundance: -
j_gene: TRBJ2-4

CDR3aa: CASSESGLAYEQYF
CDR3nt: TGCGCCAGCAGTGAGTCGGGCTTGGCCTACGAGCAGTACTTC
d_gene: -
v_gene: TRBV10-1
abundance: -
j_gene: TRBJ2-7

CDR3aa: CASSYSVAYNYGYTF
CDR3nt: TGTGCCAGCAGTTACTCGGTGGCGTATAACTATGGCTACACCTTC
d_gene: -
v_gene: TRBV6-5
abundance: -
j_gene: TRBJ1-2

CDR3aa: CASSGGRREGSYEQYF
CDR3nt: TGTGCCAGTAGTGGGGGACGGCGGGAGGGTTCCTACGAGCAGTACTTC
d_gene: TRBD2
v_gene: TRBV19
abundance: once
j_gene: TRBJ2-7

CDR3aa: CASSIGTGFNQPQHF
CDR3nt: TGTGCCAGTAGTATAGGGACAGGCTTCAATCAGCCCCAGCATTTT
d_gene: TRBD1
v_gene: TRBV19
abundance: -
j_gene: TRBJ1-5

CDR3aa: CASSYSTDGSTEAFF
CDR3nt: TGTGCCAGCAGTTACTCGACCGACGGGAGCACTGAAGCTTTCTTT
d_gene: -
v_gene: TRBV6-5
abundance: -
j_gene: TRBJ1-1

CDR3aa: CATSRRVTGSYNEQFF
CDR3nt: TGTGCCACCAGCCGCAGGGTTACCGGTTCCTACAATGAGCAGTTCTTC
d_gene: -
v_gene: TRBV15
abundance: -
j_gene: TRBJ2-1

CDR3aa: CASSFRVRTHNEQFF
CDR3nt: TGTGCCAGCAGTTTTAGGGTTAGGACTCACAATGAGCAGTTCTTC
d_gene: -
v_gene: TRBV28
abundance: once
j_gene: TRBJ2-1

CDR3aa: CASSPPSRTGELFF
CDR3nt: TGTGCCAGCTCACCACCTAGCCGGACCGGGGAGCTGTTTTTT
d_gene: -
v_gene: TRBV18
abundance: -
j_gene: TRBJ2-2

CDR3aa: CAWSATDTQYF
CDR3nt: TGTGCCTGGAGCGCAACCGATACGCAGTATTTT
d_gene: -
v_gene: TRBV30
abundance: -
j_gene: TRBJ2-3

CDR3aa: CASSFAGADYGYTF
CDR3nt: TGTGCCAGCAGTTTCGCAGGGGCGGACTATGGCTACACCTTC
d_gene: -
v_gene: TRBV2
abundance: -
j_gene: TRBJ1-2

CDR3aa: CAISGPRYF
CDR3nt: TGTGCCATCAGTGGTCCCCGGTACTTC
d_gene: -
v_gene: TRBV10-3
abundance: -
j_gene: TRBJ2-7

CDR3aa: CASSFGSYNEQFF
CDR3nt: TGTGCCAGCAGTTTTGGCTCCTACAATGAGCAGTTCTTC
d_gene: -
v_gene: TRBV27
abundance: -
j_gene: TRBJ2-1

CDR3aa: CASSEEVANSYEQYF
CDR3nt: TGTGCCAGCAGTGAAGAAGTGGCGAATTCCTACGAGCAGTACTTC
d_gene: -
v_gene: TRBV6-1
abundance: -
j_gene: TRBJ2-7

CDR3aa: CATSHDGPGPYEQYF
CDR3nt: TGTGCCACCAGCCATGACGGACCGGGGCCCTACGAGCAGTACTTC
d_gene: -
v_gene: TRBV15
abundance: -
j_gene: TRBJ2-7

CDR3aa: CASSQDLVTSVGYEQYF
CDR3nt: TGTGCCAGCAGCCAAGATCTGGTGACTAGCGTCGGCTACGAGCAGTACTTC
d_gene: TRBD2
v_gene: TRBV14
abundance: -
j_gene: TRBJ2-7

CDR3aa: CASSPKGRRRGETQYF
CDR3nt: TGTGCCAGCAGCCCGAAGGGGAGGAGGCGAGGAGAGACCCAGTACTTC
d_gene: -
v_gene: TRBV13
abundance: -
j_gene: TRBJ2-5

CDR3aa: CASSLPSAARYGYTF
CDR3nt: TGTGCCAGCAGCTTACCCTCAGCGGCGCGGTATGGCTACACCTTC
d_gene: -
v_gene: TRBV7-9
abundance: -
j_gene: TRBJ1-2

CDR3aa: CASTAAVGYYGYTF
CDR3nt: TGTGCCAGTACGGCAGCTGTGGGGTACTATGGCTACACCTTC
d_gene: -
v_gene: TRBV19
abundance: -
j_gene: TRBJ1-2

CDR3aa: CASSIGFSAGSYEQYF
CDR3nt: TGTGCCAGTAGTATAGGGTTCTCGGCAGGCTCCTACGAGCAGTACTTC
d_gene: -
v_gene: TRBV19
abundance: -
j_gene: TRBJ2-7

CDR3aa: CASSNGDGYYEQYF
CDR3nt: TGTGCCAGTAGTAATGGGGACGGCTACTACGAGCAGTACTTC
d_gene: -
v_gene: TRBV19
abundance: -
j_gene: TRBJ2-7

CDR3aa: CASSQEPQGVLPYEQYF
CDR3nt: TGCGCCAGCAGCCAAGAGCCCCAGGGTGTCCTTCCCTACGAGCAGTACTTC
d_gene: -
v_gene: TRBV4-1
abundance: -
j_gene: TRBJ2-7

CDR3aa: CASRKDGPHEQYF
CDR3nt: TGTGCCAGCAGAAAGGACGGCCCCCACGAGCAGTACTTC
d_gene: -
v_gene: TRBV11-2
abundance: -
j_gene: TRBJ2-7

CDR3aa: CASSSTSQNIQYF
CDR3nt: TGTGCCAGCAGCTCCACGTCTCAAAACATTCAGTACTTC
d_gene: -
v_gene: TRBV11-2
abundance: -
j_gene: TRBJ2-4

CDR3aa: CASSLMGGLDTEAFF
CDR3nt: TGTGCCAGCAGTTTAATGGGGGGCCTGGACACTGAAGCTTTCTTT
d_gene: -
v_gene: TRBV28
abundance: -
j_gene: TRBJ1-1